Each of the 13 T cell receptor beta chains below was sequenced from the same sample in a study of shared clonotypes between healthy human individuals. Only in-frame clones appear in the TCRdb table, and some are missing; sequencing was by immunoSEQ multiplex PCR. The table lists about 2.1 million clones, around 93% of them singletons. Terminally differentiated effector memory CD45RA+ cells were excluded by CCR7 positive selection of CD45RO-negative cells. Sequences were obtained from naive CD8+ T cells from PBMCs. The receptor set was obtained from a man aged 18-30 years in good health. Some clones in this sample may be carry-over from other donors' samples.

The chain has TRBV15 and TRBJ2-1, with TRBD2 identical over 11 bases. CDR1 and CDR2 from the germline V gene are LNHNV and YYDKDF (reference sequence). V shed 0 bases and J 0 bases; nucleotides not matched to a gene: 1. This CDR3 spans 17 amino acids. CDR3 region: CATSRDTSGSSYNEQFF. CDR3 sequence (DNA): TGTGCCACCAGCAGAGATACTAGCGGGAGCTCCTACAATGAGCAGTTCTTC.

The chain links TRBV6-6 to TRBJ2-7; no firm D call. The V gene lost 0 bases and the J gene lost 7 bases, with 7 bases spanning the gap. CDR1 and CDR2 from the germline V gene are MNHNY and SVGAGI (reference sequence). This CDR3 spans 12 amino acids. The CDR3 region has the DNA TGTGCCAGCAGTTACTCGGCGAGAGAGCAGTACTTC. Protein product: CASSYSAREQYF.

The chain joins TRBV28 to TRBJ2-1; 7 bases agree with TRBD1. This CDR3 spans 11 amino acids. V trimming: 6 bases; J trimming: 13 bases; junction bases outside the gene matches: 6. Germline-derived CDR1 and CDR2 are MDHEN and SYDVKM. The CDR3 sequence: CASSLTGIQFF. DNA of the CDR3: TGTGCCAGCAGCTTGACAGGGATTCAGTTCTTC. Looking up the rest from reference TRBV28 and TRBJ2-1 gives the full variable domain: DVKVTQSSRYLVKRTGEKVFLECVQDMDHENMFWYRQDPGLGLRLIYFSYDVKMKEKGDIPEGYSVSREKKERFSLILESASTNQTSMYLCASSLTGIQFFGPGTRLTVL.

This chain connects TRBV7-8 to TRBJ2-7, with 8 nucleotides matching TRBD1. The junction had 10 bases not matched to a gene; V was cut back by 5 bases and J by 7 bases. Germline CDR1 reads SGHVS; CDR2 reads FQNEAQ. This CDR3 has 14 amino acids. The CDR3 reads CASSPGTGAGEQYF. The CDR3, as DNA: TGTGCCAGCAGCCCAGGGACAGGTGCCGGTGAGCAGTACTTC.

This rearrangement joins TRBV27 to TRBJ2-2, with D perhaps matching TRBD2 (5 bases). The V gene's germline CDR1 is MNHEY and CDR2 SMNVEV (reference sequence). V was pared by 8 bases and J by 5 bases, with 6 bases between. CDR3 length: 11 residues. The CDR3, as DNA: TGTGCCAGCCGGGGTACCGGGGAGCTGTTTTTT. Translation gives CASRGTGELFF.

Concerning this clone: At the DNA level, this CDR3 is encoded by other sequences in the same sample as well. V gene TRBV7-8 combines with J gene TRBJ2-1; 16 positions match TRBD2. V trimming: 5 bases; J trimming: 7 bases; junction bases outside the gene matches: 8. The CDR3 is 17 amino acids. The germline V gene encodes CDR1 SGHVS and CDR2 FQNEAQ. The DNA for the CDR3 is TGTGCCAGCAGCCCGGGACTAGCGGGAGGGCCGTGGAATGAGCAGTTCTTC. This sequence encodes CASSPGLAGGPWNEQFF.

The V gene is TRBV4-1, the J gene TRBJ2-1; the D gene is possibly TRBD2 (6 bases). The CDR3 is 18 residues long. Per germline, CDR1 MGHRA and CDR2 YSYEKL. The V gene lost 0 bases and the J gene lost 10 bases, with 25 bases spanning the gap. Here the CDR3 reads CASSQDLRVAVSPKEQFF. Here the CDR3 DNA reads TGCGCCAGCAGCCAAGATCTGAGGGTAGCGGTCTCCCCGAAGGAGCAGTTCTTC.

This clone has only one observation. The CDR3 loop is CASSYRGQKNTGELFF. CDR3 sequence (DNA): TGTGCCAGCAGCTATAGGGGACAAAAGAACACCGGGGAGCTGTTTTTT. This chain joins TRBV7-9 and TRBJ2-2; perhaps TRBD1 as D (6 bases). V gave up 4 bases and J gave up 1 base, with 13 bases separating them. The CDR3 has 16 amino acids. Germline lookup yields CDR1 SEHNR and CDR2 FQNEAQ (reference sequence).

This chain uses TRBV11-2 with TRBJ2-4; 11 nucleotides agree with TRBD1. The CDR3 is 15 amino acids. Germline loops: CDR1 SGHAT, CDR2 FQNNGV. The V segment lost 3 bases and the J segment 9 bases; nucleotides outside the gene matches: 7. CDR3 sequence reads: CASSLDRGRLAIQYF. DNA of the CDR3: TGTGCCAGCAGCTTGGACAGGGGGCGCCTTGCCATTCAGTACTTC. Combining the CDR3 with reference TRBV11-2 and TRBJ2-4 gives the whole variable domain EAGVAQSPRYKIIEKRQSVAFWCNPISGHATLYWYQQILGQGPKLLIQFQNNGVVDDSQLPKDRFSAERLKGVDSTLKIQPAKLEDSAVYLCASSLDRGRLAIQYFGAGTRLSVL.

The chain employs TRBV29-1 and TRBJ1-2; D call uncertain. CDR1 and CDR2 (germline): SQVTM, ANQGSEA. The CDR3 contains 12 residues. The V and J ends lost 4 bases and 7 bases respectively, with 13 bases between them. CDR3 residues: CSVVGLTIGYTF. CDR3 coding DNA: TGCAGCGTTGTAGGCCTGACTATTGGCTACACCTTC.

The rearrangement links TRBV28 to TRBJ1-1; D unclear. Per germline, CDR1 MDHEN and CDR2 SYDVKM. This CDR3 comprises 19 residues. With 5 bases removed from V and 3 bases from J, the gap between germline ends came to 28 bases. The CDR3 DNA reads TGTGCCAGCAGTCCCGCGGTTGGGGTGGTAATTCATAGGGACACTGAAGCTTTCTTT. This encodes CASSPAVGVVIHRDTEAFF.

This chain links TRBV9 with TRBJ2-6, with TRBD2 as a possible D gene (5 bases). Deletions cut 2 bases from V and 3 bases from J, with 15 bases between. Germline CDR1 is SGDLS and CDR2 is YYNGEE. The CDR3 runs to 17 residues. CDR3 DNA: TGTGCCAGCAGCGTGGGTTCCGGGGTAAATGGGGCCAACGTCCTGACTTTC. It is translated as CASSVGSGVNGANVLTF.

The rearrangement joins TRBV7-8 to TRBJ2-5, with 10 bases matching TRBD1. This CDR3 spans 16 amino acids. Germline-derived CDR1 and CDR2 are SGHVS and FQNEAQ. The trim removed 6 bases at V and 4 bases at J, leaving 11 bases unmatched. CDR3 sequence reads: CASRYSGTGDGETQYF. The CDR3 DNA follows: TGTGCCAGCAGATATAGCGGGACAGGGGATGGAGAGACCCAGTACTTC.